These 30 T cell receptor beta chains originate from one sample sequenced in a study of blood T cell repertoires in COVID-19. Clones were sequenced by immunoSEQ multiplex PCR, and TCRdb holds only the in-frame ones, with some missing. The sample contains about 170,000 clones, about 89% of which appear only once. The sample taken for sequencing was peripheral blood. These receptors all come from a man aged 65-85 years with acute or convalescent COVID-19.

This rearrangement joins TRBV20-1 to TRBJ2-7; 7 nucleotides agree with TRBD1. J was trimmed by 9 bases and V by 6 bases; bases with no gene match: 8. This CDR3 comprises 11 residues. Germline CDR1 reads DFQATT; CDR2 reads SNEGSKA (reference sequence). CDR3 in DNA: TGCAGTGCATTAGACAGGGCCGCGCAGTACTTC. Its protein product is CSALDRAAQYF.

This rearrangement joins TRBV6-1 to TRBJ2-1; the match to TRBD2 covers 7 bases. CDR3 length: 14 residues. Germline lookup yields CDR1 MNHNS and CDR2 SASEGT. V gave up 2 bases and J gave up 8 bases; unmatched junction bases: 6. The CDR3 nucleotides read TGTGCCAGCAGTGAAATGGGGGGGTGGTATGAGCAGTTCTTC. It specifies CASSEMGGWYEQFF.

Written as DNA, the CDR3 is TGTGCCACCAGCTCCGGGACAGCTATCTACGAGCAGTACTTC. Its translation is CATSSGTAIYEQYF. The chain employs TRBV24-1 and TRBJ2-7; 7 bases agree with TRBD1. The germline gives CDR1 KGHDR, CDR2 SFDVKD. CDR3 length: 14 amino acids. Trimming removed 7 bases from V and 3 bases from J; junction bases left unmatched: 8.

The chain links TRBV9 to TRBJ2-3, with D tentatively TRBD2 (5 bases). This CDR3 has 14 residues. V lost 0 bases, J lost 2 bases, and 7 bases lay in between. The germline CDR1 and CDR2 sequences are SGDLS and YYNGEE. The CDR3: CASSVGGNTDTQYF. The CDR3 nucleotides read TGTGCCAGCAGCGTAGGAGGGAACACAGATACGCAGTATTTT.

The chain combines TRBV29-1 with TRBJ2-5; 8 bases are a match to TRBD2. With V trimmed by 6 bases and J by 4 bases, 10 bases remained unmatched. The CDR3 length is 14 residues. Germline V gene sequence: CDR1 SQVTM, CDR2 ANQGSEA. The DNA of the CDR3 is TGCAGCGTCTTCCGCGGGGGGTTGGGAGAGACCCAGTACTTC. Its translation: CSVFRGGLGETQYF.

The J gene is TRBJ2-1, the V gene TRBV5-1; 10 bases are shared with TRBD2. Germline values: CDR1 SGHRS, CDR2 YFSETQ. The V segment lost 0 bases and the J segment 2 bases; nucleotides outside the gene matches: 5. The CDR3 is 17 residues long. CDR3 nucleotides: TGCGCCAGCAGCTTGGGGGGAGCGGGAGGGCCCTACAATGAGCAGTTCTTC. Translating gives CASSLGGAGGPYNEQFF.

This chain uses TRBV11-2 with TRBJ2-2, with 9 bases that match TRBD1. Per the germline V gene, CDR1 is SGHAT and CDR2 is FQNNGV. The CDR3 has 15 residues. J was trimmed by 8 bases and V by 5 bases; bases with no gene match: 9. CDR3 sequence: CASSRGQGYPGELFF. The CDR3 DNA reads TGTGCCAGCAGCCGGGGACAGGGTTACCCGGGGGAGCTGTTTTTT.

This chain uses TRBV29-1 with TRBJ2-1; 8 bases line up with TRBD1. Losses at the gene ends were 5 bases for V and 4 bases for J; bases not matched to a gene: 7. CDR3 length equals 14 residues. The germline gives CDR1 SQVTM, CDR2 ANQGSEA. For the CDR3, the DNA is TGCAGCGTTTCGACAGGGGTCTTTTACAATGAGCAGTTCTTC. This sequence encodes CSVSTGVFYNEQFF.

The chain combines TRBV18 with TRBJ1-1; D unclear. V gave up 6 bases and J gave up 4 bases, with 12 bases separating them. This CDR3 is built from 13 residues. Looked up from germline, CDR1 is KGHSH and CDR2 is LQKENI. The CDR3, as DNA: TGTGCCAGCTCTCTTGGTGGAGGCACTGAAGCTTTCTTT. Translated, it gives CASSLGGGTEAFF.

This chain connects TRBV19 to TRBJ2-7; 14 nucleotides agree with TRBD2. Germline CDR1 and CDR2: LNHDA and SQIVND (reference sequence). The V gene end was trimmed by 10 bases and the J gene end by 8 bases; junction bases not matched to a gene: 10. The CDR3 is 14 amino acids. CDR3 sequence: CATAPGLAGAQQYF. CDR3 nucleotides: TGTGCCACCGCTCCGGGACTAGCGGGGGCACAGCAGTACTTC.

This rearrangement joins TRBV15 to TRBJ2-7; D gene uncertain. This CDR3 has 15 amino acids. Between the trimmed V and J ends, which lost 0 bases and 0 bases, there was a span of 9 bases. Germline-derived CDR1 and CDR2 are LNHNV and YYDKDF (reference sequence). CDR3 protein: CATSREARNSYEQYF. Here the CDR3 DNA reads TGTGCCACCAGCAGAGAGGCGCGGAACTCCTACGAGCAGTACTTC.

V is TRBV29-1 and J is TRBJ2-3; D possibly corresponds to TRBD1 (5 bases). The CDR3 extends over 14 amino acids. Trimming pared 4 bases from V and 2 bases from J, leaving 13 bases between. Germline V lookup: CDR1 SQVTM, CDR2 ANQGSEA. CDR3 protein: CSVGVWGYTDTQYF. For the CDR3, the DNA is TGCAGCGTTGGGGTGTGGGGCTACACAGATACGCAGTATTTT.

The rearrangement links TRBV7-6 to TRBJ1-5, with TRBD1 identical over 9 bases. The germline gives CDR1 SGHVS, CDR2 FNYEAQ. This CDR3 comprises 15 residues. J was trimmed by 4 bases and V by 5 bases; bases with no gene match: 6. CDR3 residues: CASSRGTGWNQPQHF. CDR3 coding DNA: TGTGCCAGCAGCCGGGGGACAGGGTGGAATCAGCCCCAGCATTTT.

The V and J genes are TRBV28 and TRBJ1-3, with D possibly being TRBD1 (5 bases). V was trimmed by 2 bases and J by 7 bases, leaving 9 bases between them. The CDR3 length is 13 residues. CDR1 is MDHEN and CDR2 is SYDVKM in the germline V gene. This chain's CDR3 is CASSLTGGNTIYF. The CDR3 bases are TGTGCCAGCAGTTTAACAGGTGGGAACACCATATATTTT.

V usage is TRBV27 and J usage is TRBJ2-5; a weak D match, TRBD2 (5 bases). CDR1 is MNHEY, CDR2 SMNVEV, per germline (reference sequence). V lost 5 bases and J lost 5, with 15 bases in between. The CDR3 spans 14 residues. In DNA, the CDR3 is TGTGCCAGCAGTCCGCGAGGGATTTCGGAGACCCAGTACTTC. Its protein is CASSPRGISETQYF.

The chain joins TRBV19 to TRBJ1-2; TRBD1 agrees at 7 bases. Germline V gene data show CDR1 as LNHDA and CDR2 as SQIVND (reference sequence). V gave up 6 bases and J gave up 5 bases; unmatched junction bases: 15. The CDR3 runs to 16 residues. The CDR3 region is CASSREPGGVEYGYTF. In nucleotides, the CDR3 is TGTGCCAGTAGCCGAGAACCAGGGGGAGTCGAATATGGCTACACCTTC.

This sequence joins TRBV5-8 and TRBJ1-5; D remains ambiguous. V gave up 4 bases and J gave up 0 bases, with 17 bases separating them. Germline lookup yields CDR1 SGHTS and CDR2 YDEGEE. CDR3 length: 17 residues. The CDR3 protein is CASSPGLGSYSNQPQHF. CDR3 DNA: TGTGCCAGCAGCCCCGGGTTAGGATCCTATAGCAATCAGCCCCAGCATTTT. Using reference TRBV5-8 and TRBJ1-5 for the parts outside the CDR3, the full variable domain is EAGVTQSPTHLIKTRGQQATLRCSPISGHTSVYWYQQALGLGLQFLLWYDEGEERNRGNFPPRFSGRQFPNYSSELNVNALELEDSALYLCASSPGLGSYSNQPQHFGDGTRLSIL.

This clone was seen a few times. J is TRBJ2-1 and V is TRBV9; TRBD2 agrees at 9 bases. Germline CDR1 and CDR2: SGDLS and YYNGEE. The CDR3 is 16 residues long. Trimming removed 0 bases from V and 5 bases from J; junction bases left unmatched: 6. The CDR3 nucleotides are TGTGCCAGCAGCGTAGTTGGGCTAGCGGGAAACAATGAGCAGTTCTTC. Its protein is CASSVVGLAGNNEQFF.

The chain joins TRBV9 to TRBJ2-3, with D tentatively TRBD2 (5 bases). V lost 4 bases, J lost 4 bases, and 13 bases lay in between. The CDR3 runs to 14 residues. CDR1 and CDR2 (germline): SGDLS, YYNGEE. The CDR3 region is CASSPRTSPDTQYF. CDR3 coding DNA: TGTGCCAGCAGCCCGAGGACTTCTCCAGATACGCAGTATTTT.

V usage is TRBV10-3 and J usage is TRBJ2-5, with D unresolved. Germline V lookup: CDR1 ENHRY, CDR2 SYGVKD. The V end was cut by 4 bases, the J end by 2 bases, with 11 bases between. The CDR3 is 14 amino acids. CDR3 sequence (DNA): TGTGCCATCAGTGCGTCCCTAGGACAAGAGACCCAGTACTTC. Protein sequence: CAISASLGQETQYF.

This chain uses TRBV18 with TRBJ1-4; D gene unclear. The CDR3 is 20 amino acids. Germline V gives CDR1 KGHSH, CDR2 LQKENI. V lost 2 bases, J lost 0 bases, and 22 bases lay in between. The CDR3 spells CASSPLSVITKEATNEKLFF. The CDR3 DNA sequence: TGTGCCAGCTCACCATTGTCCGTTATCACGAAAGAGGCAACTAATGAAAAACTGTTTTTT.

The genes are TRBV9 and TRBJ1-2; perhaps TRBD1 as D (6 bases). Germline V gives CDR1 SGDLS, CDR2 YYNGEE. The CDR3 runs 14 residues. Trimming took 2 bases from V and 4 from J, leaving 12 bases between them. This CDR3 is CASSVRDTSYGYTF. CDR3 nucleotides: TGTGCCAGCAGCGTCCGGGACACCTCCTATGGCTACACCTTC.

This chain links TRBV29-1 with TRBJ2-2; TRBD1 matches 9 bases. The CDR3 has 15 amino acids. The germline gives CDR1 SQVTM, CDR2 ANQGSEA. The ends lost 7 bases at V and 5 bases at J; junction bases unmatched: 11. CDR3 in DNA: TGCAGCGGCAGTACAGGGGGCGCACAAACCGGGGAGCTGTTTTTT. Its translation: CSGSTGGAQTGELFF.

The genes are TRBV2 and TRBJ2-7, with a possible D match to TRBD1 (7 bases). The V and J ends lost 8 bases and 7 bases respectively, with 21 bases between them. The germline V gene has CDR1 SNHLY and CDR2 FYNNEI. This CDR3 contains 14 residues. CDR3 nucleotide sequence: TGTGCCAGCTCCGAGCAGGGGCAGGGGGGTGAGCAGTACTTC. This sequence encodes CASSEQGQGGEQYF.

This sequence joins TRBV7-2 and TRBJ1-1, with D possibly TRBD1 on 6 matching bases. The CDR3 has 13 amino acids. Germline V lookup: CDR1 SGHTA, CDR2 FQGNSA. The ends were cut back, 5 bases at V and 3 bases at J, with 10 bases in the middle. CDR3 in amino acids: CASSRNRDTEAFF. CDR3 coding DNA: TGTGCCAGCAGCCGAAACAGGGACACTGAAGCTTTCTTT.

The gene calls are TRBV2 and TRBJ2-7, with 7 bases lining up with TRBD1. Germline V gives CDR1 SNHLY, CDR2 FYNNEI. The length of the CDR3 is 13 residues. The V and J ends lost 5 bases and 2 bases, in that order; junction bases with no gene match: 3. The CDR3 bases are TGTGCCAGCAGTTGGGACAGAGCCTACGAGCAGTACTTC. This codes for CASSWDRAYEQYF.

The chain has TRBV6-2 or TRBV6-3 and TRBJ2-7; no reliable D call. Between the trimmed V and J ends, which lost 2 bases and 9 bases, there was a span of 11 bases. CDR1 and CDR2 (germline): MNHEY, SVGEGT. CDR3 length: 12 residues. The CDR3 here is CASSYPTTGQYF. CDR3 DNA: TGTGCCAGCAGTTACCCTACCACGGGGCAGTACTTC.

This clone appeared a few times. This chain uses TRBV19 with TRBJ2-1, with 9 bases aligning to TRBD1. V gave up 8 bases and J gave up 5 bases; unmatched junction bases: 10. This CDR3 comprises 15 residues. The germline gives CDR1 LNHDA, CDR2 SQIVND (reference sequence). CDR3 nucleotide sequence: TGTGCCAGTCCATATTGGGACAGGGAGAACAATGAGCAGTTCTTC. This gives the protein CASPYWDRENNEQFF. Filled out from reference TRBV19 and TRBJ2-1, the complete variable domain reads DGGITQSPKYLFRKEGQNVTLSCEQNLNHDAMYWYRQDPGQGLRLIYYSQIVNDFQKGDIAEGYSVSREKKESFPLTVTSAQKNPTAFYLCASPYWDRENNEQFFGPGTRLTVL.

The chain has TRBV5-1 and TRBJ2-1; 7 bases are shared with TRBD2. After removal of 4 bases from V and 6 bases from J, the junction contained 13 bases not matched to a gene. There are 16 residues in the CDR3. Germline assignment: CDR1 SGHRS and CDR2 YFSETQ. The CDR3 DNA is TGCGCCAGCAGCCGACCGGGCGCGGGAGAAGCCAATGAGCAGTTCTTC. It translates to CASSRPGAGEANEQFF.

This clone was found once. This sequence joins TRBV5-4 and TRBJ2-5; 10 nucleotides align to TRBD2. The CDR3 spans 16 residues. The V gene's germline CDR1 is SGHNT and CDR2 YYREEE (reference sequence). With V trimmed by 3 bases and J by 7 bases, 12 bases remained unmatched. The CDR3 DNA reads TGTGCCAGCAGCTCTCCCCTAGCGGGGGTACTTCGGACCCAGTACTTC. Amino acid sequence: CASSSPLAGVLRTQYF.